This record looks at one T cell receptor (beta chain) sequence and its context. The CDR3 contains 17 residues. Germline assignment: CDR1 MDHEN and CDR2 SYDVKM. Germline trimming cut 4 bases from V and 8 bases from J; bases unmatched to any gene: 15. TCRdb's copy holds only in-frame clones and misses some; the assay was immunoSEQ multiplex PCR. The table records more than 110,000 clones, about nine tenths of them present only once. The record originates from a study of control samples from healthy donors and cancer patients. The chain recombines TRBV28 with TRBJ1-4, with 8 bases fitting TRBD1. Material for sequencing was blood. This receptor was obtained from a man aged 25 to 40 in good health. CDR3 protein: CASSSPPTDRDGEKLFF. The CDR3 DNA is TGTGCCAGCAGTTCCCCTCCAACGGACAGGGATGGCGAAAAACTGTTTTTT.